Below are 14 T cell receptor beta chains sequenced from a single sample in a study of control samples from healthy donors and cancer patients. The assay was immunoSEQ multiplex PCR, and TCRdb's table has in-frame clones only and misses some. This table holds over 90,000 clones, 75% to 90% found once. The material sequenced was PBMCs. These receptors were obtained from a man in his fifties or sixties with lung cancer.

As concerns this clone: Other nucleotide sequences from this sample produce the same CDR3. The chain recombines TRBV7-3 with TRBJ2-1, with TRBD2 identical over 8 bases. Germline CDR1 SGHTA, CDR2 FQGTGA. This CDR3 spans 14 amino acids. The trim removed 2 bases at V and 4 bases at J, leaving 1 base unmatched. This CDR3 reads CASSLAGGYNEQFF. In DNA form, the CDR3 reads TGTGCCAGCAGCTTAGCGGGGGGTTACAATGAGCAGTTCTTC.

The rearrangement links TRBV30 to TRBJ1-1, with D perhaps matching TRBD1 (6 bases). The CDR3 covers 14 residues. CDR1 is GTSNPN, CDR2 SVGIG, per germline (reference sequence). V was trimmed by 0 bases and J by 0 bases, leaving 8 bases between them. The CDR3 bases are TGTGCCTGGAGTGTACAGGGCTTGAACACTGAAGCTTTCTTT. It encodes CAWSVQGLNTEAFF.

The chain recombines TRBV7-2 with TRBJ1-1; D ambiguous. This CDR3 contains 13 residues. Between the trimmed V and J ends, which lost 5 bases and 1 base, there was a span of 8 bases. The germline CDR1 and CDR2 sequences are SGHTA and FQGNSA. The CDR3 DNA follows: TGTGCCAGCAGCCTACAGCCGAACACTGAAGCTTTCTTT. Its protein is CASSLQPNTEAFF.

The rearrangement uses TRBV5-1 and TRBJ2-7, with 8 bases aligning to TRBD1. Germline CDR1 reads SGHRS; CDR2 reads YFSETQ. This CDR3 is 14 amino acids long. V shed 0 bases, J shed 6 bases, and the junction held 5 bases outside the gene matches. The DNA of the CDR3 is TGCGCCAGCAGCTTGGGACAGGGGATCGGCGAGCAGTACGTC. This gives the protein CASSLGQGIGEQYV.

CDR3 protein: CASSLDTGANTGELFF. CDR3 nucleotides: TGCGCCAGCAGCTTGGATACAGGGGCGAACACCGGGGAGCTGTTTTTT. The chain joins TRBV5-1 to TRBJ2-2; the match to TRBD1 covers 7 bases. This CDR3 contains 16 residues. Germline V CDR1 and CDR2: SGHRS, YFSETQ. J lost 0 bases, V lost 0 bases, and 2 bases had no gene match.

This rearrangement joins TRBV15 to TRBJ2-5; 7 bases agree with TRBD1. The CDR3 has 15 residues. Germline CDR1 LNHNV, CDR2 YYDKDF (reference sequence). V gave up 3 bases and J gave up 4 bases; unmatched junction bases: 8. In DNA, the CDR3 is TGTGCCACCAGCAGGGACAGGACGCCGAGAGAGACCCAGTACTTC. Encoded protein: CATSRDRTPRETQYF.

V and J are TRBV7-6 and TRBJ2-7; 8 bases are shared with TRBD2. Germline CDR1 SGHVS, CDR2 FNYEAQ. The CDR3 is 14 amino acids. With 5 bases clipped from V and 1 base from J, the junction kept 4 bases outside the gene matches. Written as DNA, the CDR3 is TGTGCCAGCAGCGCGGGGGGTCAATCCTACGAGCAGTACTTC. It specifies CASSAGGQSYEQYF.

The J gene is TRBJ2-5, the V gene TRBV6-6; D not resolved. The CDR3 consists of 16 residues. The V end was cut by 0 bases, the J end by 1 base, with 12 bases between. Germline CDR1 reads MNHNY; CDR2 reads SVGAGI (reference sequence). CDR3 sequence (DNA): TGTGCCAGCAGTTACTCGCCAGGAGCCAGCCAAGAGACCCAGTACTTC. Its translation is CASSYSPGASQETQYF.

This chain uses TRBV27 with TRBJ1-4, with 10 bases lining up with TRBD1. Germline CDR1 and CDR2: MNHEY and SMNVEV (reference sequence). The CDR3 length is 14 residues. Trimming took 6 bases from V and 10 from J; bases not matched to a gene: 8. This CDR3 reads CASSRPDRGAKLFF. CDR3 bases: TGTGCCAGCAGCCGTCCGGACAGGGGGGCAAAACTGTTTTTT.

The gene calls are TRBV7-2 and TRBJ2-7, with D possibly being TRBD1 (5 bases). The CDR3 runs to 13 residues. V dropped 5 bases and J dropped 1 base, with 9 bases sitting between them. Germline-derived CDR1 and CDR2 are SGHTA and FQGNSA. CDR3 in DNA: TGTGCCAGCAGCCGACAGTCATCCTACGAGCAGTACTTC. As protein: CASSRQSSYEQYF.

The chain recombines TRBV30 with TRBJ1-5; 7 bases match TRBD1. The V and J ends lost 0 bases and 4 bases, in that order; junction bases with no gene match: 3. Germline V CDR1 and CDR2: GTSNPN, SVGIG (reference sequence). The CDR3 runs 14 residues. The DNA of the CDR3 is TGTGCCTGGAGTGTAGGACAGGATAATCAGCCCCAGCATTTT. Protein: CAWSVGQDNQPQHF.

The chain employs TRBV7-9 and TRBJ2-5; TRBD1 aligns across 10 bases. Germline assignment: CDR1 SEHNR and CDR2 FQNEAQ (reference sequence). Unmatched junction bases numbered 7, after V lost 4 bases and J lost 5 bases. This CDR3 is 15 amino acids long. The CDR3 sequence is CASSSGTGETETQYF. The CDR3 coding sequence is TGTGCCAGCAGCTCTGGGACAGGGGAAACGGAGACCCAGTACTTC. Combining the CDR3 with reference TRBV7-9 and TRBJ2-5 gives the whole variable domain DTGVSQNPRHKITKRGQNVTFRCDPISEHNRLYWYRQTLGQGPEFLTYFQNEAQLEKSRLLSDRFSAERPKGSFSTLEIQRTEQGDSAMYLCASSSGTGETETQYFGPGTRLLVL.

V and J are TRBV12-5 and TRBJ1-6, with a tentative D call TRBD1 (5 bases). Trimming cost V 1 base and J 8 bases, with 9 bases left between them. The CDR3 sequence is 14 residues long. Germline assignment: CDR1 LGHNT and CDR2 FRNRAP. The CDR3 nucleotides are TGTGCTAGTGGTTTGGGGGGGATCGATTCACCCCTCCACTTT. Encoded protein: CASGLGGIDSPLHF.

The chain is built from TRBV6-1 and TRBJ1-2, with D possibly matching TRBD1 (5 bases). The germline gives CDR1 MNHNS, CDR2 SASEGT. V was pared by 3 bases and J by 2 bases, with 13 bases between. The CDR3 is 15 residues long. The CDR3 spells CASSEIQGRNYGYTF. In DNA form, the CDR3 reads TGTGCCAGCAGTGAGATCCAGGGAAGGAACTATGGCTACACCTTC.